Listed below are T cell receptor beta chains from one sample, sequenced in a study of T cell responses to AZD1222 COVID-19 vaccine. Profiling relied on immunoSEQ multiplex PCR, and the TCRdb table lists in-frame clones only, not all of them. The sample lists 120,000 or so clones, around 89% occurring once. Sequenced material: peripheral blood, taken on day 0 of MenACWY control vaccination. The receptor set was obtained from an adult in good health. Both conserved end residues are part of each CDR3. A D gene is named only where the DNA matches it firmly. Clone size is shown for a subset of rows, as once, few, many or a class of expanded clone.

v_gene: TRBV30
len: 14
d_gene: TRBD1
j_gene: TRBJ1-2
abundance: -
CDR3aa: CAAQGLGQPYGYTF
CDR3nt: TGTGCCGCACAGGGGTTGGGACAGCCATATGGCTACACCTTC

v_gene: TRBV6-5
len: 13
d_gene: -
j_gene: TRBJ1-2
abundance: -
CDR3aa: CASSTGLNVGYTF
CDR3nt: TGTGCCAGCAGCACCGGGCTCAATGTGGGCTACACCTTC

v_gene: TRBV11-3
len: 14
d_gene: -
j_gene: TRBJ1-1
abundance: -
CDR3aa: CASSLGIFRAEAFF
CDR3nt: TGTGCCAGCAGCTTAGGAATATTCAGGGCTGAAGCTTTCTTT

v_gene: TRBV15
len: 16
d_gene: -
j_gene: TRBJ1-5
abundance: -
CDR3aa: CATSRDLLGAEKPQHF
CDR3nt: TGTGCCACCAGCAGAGATCTATTGGGCGCAGAAAAGCCCCAGCATTTT

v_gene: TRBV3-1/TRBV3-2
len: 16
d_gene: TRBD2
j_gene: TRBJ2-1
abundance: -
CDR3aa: CASSHYGTSRYNEQFF
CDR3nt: TGTGCCAGCAGCCACTACGGGACTAGCAGATACAATGAGCAGTTCTTC

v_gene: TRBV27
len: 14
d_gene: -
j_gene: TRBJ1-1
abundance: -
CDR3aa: CASSSIVGGTEAFF
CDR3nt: TGTGCCAGCAGTTCCATCGTGGGGGGCACTGAAGCTTTCTTT

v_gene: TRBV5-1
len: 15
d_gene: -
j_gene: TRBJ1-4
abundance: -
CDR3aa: CASSLAGGPNEKLFF
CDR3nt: TGCGCCAGCAGCTTGGCCGGCGGACCTAATGAAAAACTGTTTTTT

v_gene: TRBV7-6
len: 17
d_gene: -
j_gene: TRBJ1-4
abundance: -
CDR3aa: CASSSHEGREANEKLFF
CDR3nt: TGTGCCAGCAGCAGCCACGAGGGTAGGGAGGCTAATGAAAAACTGTTTTTT

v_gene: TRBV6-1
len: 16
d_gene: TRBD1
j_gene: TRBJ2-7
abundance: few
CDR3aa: CASSGFPDRGSYEQYF
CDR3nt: TGTGCCAGCAGTGGGTTCCCGGACAGGGGGTCCTACGAGCAGTACTTC

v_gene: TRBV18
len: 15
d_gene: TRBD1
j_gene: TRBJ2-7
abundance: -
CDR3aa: CASSSSDRGTGEQYF
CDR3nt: TGTGCCAGCTCATCCTCGGACAGGGGAACGGGCGAGCAGTACTTC

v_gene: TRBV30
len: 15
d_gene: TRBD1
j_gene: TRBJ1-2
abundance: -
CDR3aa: CAWSPRGQGADGYTF
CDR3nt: TGTGCCTGGAGTCCCAGGGGGCAGGGGGCCGATGGCTACACCTTC

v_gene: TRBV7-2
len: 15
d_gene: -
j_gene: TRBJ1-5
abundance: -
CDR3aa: CASSLGGQGNQPQHF
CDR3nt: TGTGCCAGCAGCTTAGGTGGACAAGGCAATCAGCCCCAGCATTTT

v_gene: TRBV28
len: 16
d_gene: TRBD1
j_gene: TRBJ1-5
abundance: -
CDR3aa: CASSLRVGTGGQPQHF
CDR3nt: TGTGCCAGCAGTTTAAGGGTAGGGACAGGGGGTCAGCCCCAGCATTTT

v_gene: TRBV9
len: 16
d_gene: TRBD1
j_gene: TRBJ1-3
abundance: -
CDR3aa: CASSAQPTGAGNTIYF
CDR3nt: TGTGCCAGCAGCGCCCAACCCACAGGGGCTGGAAACACCATATATTTT

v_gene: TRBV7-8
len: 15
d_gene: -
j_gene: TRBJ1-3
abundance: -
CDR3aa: CASSLEGSSGNTIYF
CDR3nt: TGTGCCAGCAGCTTAGAGGGGAGCTCTGGAAACACCATATATTTT

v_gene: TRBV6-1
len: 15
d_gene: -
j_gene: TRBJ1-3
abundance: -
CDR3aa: CASSDAQGSGNTIYF
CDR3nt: TGTGCCAGCAGTGACGCACAGGGTTCCGGAAACACCATATATTTT

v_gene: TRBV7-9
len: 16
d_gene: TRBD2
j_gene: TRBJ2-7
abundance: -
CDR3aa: CASSLESGGRAYEQYF
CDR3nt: TGTGCCAGCAGCTTAGAGTCGGGCGGGAGAGCCTACGAGCAGTACTTC

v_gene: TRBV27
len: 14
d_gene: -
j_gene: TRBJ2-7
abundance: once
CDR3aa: CASSSRLPPYEQYF
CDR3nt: TGTGCCAGCAGTTCCCGACTACCACCCTACGAGCAGTACTTC

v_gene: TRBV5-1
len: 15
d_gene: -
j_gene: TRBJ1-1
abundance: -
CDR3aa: CASSEQGTENTEAFF
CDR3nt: TGCGCCAGCAGCGAACAGGGTACGGAAAACACTGAAGCTTTCTTT

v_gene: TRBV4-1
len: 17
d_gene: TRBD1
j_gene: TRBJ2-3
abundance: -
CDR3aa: CASSQSAGTAISDTQYF
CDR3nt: TGCGCCAGCAGCCAAAGCGCCGGGACAGCAATATCAGATACGCAGTATTTT

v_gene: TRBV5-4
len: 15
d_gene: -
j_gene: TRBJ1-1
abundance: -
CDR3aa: CASSGGAGKVTEAFF
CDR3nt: TGTGCCAGCAGCGGGGGGGCGGGGAAGGTTACTGAAGCTTTCTTT

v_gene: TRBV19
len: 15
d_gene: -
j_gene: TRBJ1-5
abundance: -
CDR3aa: CASSIAGKGNQPQHF
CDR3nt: TGTGCCAGTAGTATCGCAGGTAAGGGCAATCAGCCCCAGCATTTT

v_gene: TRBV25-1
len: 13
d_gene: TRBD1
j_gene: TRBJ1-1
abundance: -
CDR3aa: CASSTGVNTEAFF
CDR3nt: TGTGCCAGCAGTACAGGGGTCAACACTGAAGCTTTCTTT

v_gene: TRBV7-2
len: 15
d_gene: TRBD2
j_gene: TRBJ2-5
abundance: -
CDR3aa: CASSSRAGVPETQYF
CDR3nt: TGTGCCAGCAGCTCCCGAGCGGGAGTCCCAGAGACCCAGTACTTC

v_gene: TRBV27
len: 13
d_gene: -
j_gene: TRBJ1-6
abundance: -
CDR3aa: CASSLGFNSPLHF
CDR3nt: TGTGCCAGCAGTTTAGGCTTTAATTCACCCCTCCACTTT

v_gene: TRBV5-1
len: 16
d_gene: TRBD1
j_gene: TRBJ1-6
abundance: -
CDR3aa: CASSFGQGGTGSPLHF
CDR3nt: TGCGCCAGCAGCTTCGGACAGGGCGGAACCGGGTCACCCCTCCACTTT

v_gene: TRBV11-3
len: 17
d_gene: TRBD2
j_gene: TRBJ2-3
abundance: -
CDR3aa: CASSLDELAGEVDTQYF
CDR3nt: TGTGCCAGCAGCTTAGACGAACTAGCGGGAGAAGTAGATACGCAGTATTTT